What follows are 24 T cell receptor beta chains derived from one specimen sequenced in a study of lymphopenia after photon versus proton radiotherapy. Profiled with immunoSEQ multiplex PCR; TCRdb holds only in-frame clones, not every one. The top ten hold approximately 2.2% of the sample, which has tens of thousands of clones, approximately 83% seen once. Material: peripheral blood, obtained from a patient treated with photon-based radiotherapy. These TCRs come from a man in his forties with gastric cancer.

The chain carries TRBV15 and TRBJ1-1; D uncertain. V shed 8 bases and J shed 4 bases, with 17 bases lying between them. The CDR3 contains 14 residues. Germline V gives CDR1 LNHNV, CDR2 YYDKDF (reference sequence). The CDR3 protein is CATGPNVLGTEAFF. CDR3 in DNA: TGTGCCACCGGGCCCAATGTGCTGGGCACTGAAGCTTTCTTT.

This chain joins TRBV2 and TRBJ1-1, with D unresolved. Germline CDR1 SNHLY, CDR2 FYNNEI. Trimming took 11 bases from V and 1 from J, leaving 11 bases between them. The CDR3 length is 12 residues. The CDR3, as DNA: TGTGCCGGCGGGCGGAAGAACACTGAAGCTTTCTTT. Translation: CAGGRKNTEAFF.

This clone came up a few times. This chain joins TRBV5-1 and TRBJ2-3, with no clear D. In germline, CDR1 is SGHRS, CDR2 YFSETQ. The CDR3 runs to 15 residues. Trimming pared 0 bases from V and 2 bases from J, leaving 10 bases between. The CDR3 coding sequence is TGCGCCAGCAGCTTGGCCTCGCGGCCCACAGATACGCAGTATTTT. Protein: CASSLASRPTDTQYF.

The rearrangement uses TRBV7-2 and TRBJ1-3, with D unclear. There are 16 residues in the CDR3. CDR1 and CDR2 from the germline V gene are SGHTA and FQGNSA. V was trimmed by 0 bases and J by 0 bases, leaving 9 bases between them. This CDR3 reads CASSLASSPSGNTIYF. In DNA form, the CDR3 reads TGTGCCAGCAGCTTAGCGAGTAGTCCCTCTGGAAACACCATATATTTT.

V usage is TRBV30 and J usage is TRBJ2-7; D is perhaps TRBD2 (6 bases). There are 13 residues in the CDR3. Trimming pared 0 bases from V and 12 bases from J, leaving 18 bases between. Germline V gives CDR1 GTSNPN, CDR2 SVGIG (reference sequence). As DNA, the CDR3 is TGTGCCTGGAGTGTAAGGGGAGGTAGAACCCCGTACTTC. It translates to CAWSVRGGRTPYF. Looking up the rest from reference TRBV30 and TRBJ2-7 gives the full variable domain: SQTIHQWPATLVQPVGSPLSLECTVEGTSNPNLYWYRQAAGRGLQLLFYSVGIGQISSEVPQNLSASRPQDRQFILSSKKLLLSDSGFYLCAWSVRGGRTPYFGPGTRLTVT.

This chain joins TRBV30 and TRBJ2-6; D unresolved. The CDR3 totals 13 residues. V was pared by 0 bases and J by 4 bases, with 4 bases between. Germline V gene lookup returns CDR1 GTSNPN and CDR2 SVGIG (reference sequence). The CDR3 region has the DNA TGTGCCTGGAGTGTACAGGGGGCCAACGTCCTGACTTTC. The encoded protein is CAWSVQGANVLTF.

The table lists this clone with a few counts. J is TRBJ2-5 and V is TRBV5-1; 9 bases align to TRBD2. The V segment lost 4 bases and the J segment 3 bases; nucleotides outside the gene matches: 4. Germline CDR1 reads SGHRS; CDR2 reads YFSETQ. CDR3 length: 14 residues. The CDR3 loop is CASSPVAGEETQYF. CDR3 DNA: TGCGCCAGCAGCCCAGTAGCGGGGGAAGAGACCCAGTACTTC.

The rearrangement uses TRBV11-2 and TRBJ1-2; no clear D. The length of the CDR3 is 17 residues. Germline V lookup: CDR1 SGHAT, CDR2 FQNNGV. V dropped 0 bases and J dropped 2 bases, with 16 bases sitting between them. The CDR3 reads CASSLDYQVQENYGYTF. The DNA for the CDR3 is TGTGCCAGCAGCTTAGATTACCAAGTGCAGGAGAACTATGGCTACACCTTC.

V is TRBV9 and J is TRBJ2-5; possible D gene TRBD2, 6 bases. The germline V gene has CDR1 SGDLS and CDR2 YYNGEE. Trimming removed 5 bases from V and 5 bases from J, with 19 bases in between. There are 15 residues in the CDR3. This chain's CDR3 is CASSPGGSRQETQYF. As DNA, the CDR3 is TGTGCCAGCAGTCCAGGAGGGTCACGTCAGGAGACCCAGTACTTC.

The rearrangement uses TRBV21-1 and TRBJ1-1. TRBV21-1 is annotated as a pseudogene. The CDR3 is 17 residues long. CDR3 DNA sequence: TGTGCCAGCAGTTTCTCCGACGCCCCGAAGGTGAACACTGAAGCTTTCTTT. Amino acid sequence: CASSFSDAPKVNTEAFF.

The table lists this clone with a few counts. The chain couples TRBV20-1 to TRBJ2-7; tentatively, D is TRBD1 (5 bases). The CDR3 runs 11 residues. Germline CDR1 DFQATT, CDR2 SNEGSKA (reference sequence). The V end lost 5 bases, the J end lost 6 bases, and 11 bases lay between the germline ends. CDR3 sequence reads: CSAGTGFEQYF. CDR3 bases: TGCAGTGCTGGAACAGGCTTCGAGCAGTACTTC.

The chain combines TRBV4-1 with TRBJ2-5; TRBD2 is a possible D gene (6 bases). The J call is uncertain, as TRBJ2-7 better fits the DNA end. CDR1 MGHRA and CDR2 YSYEKL come from the germline V gene. The CDR3 length is 15 residues. CDR3 sequence: CASRPRDSSPYEQYF. CDR3 coding DNA: TGCGCCAGCAGACCCAGGGACTCTTCCCCCTACGAGCAGTACTTC.

The count of this clone is one. The genes are TRBV10-3 and TRBJ1-1; 8 positions agree with TRBD1. The ends lost 0 bases at V and 10 bases at J; junction bases unmatched: 1. Germline CDR1 reads ENHRY; CDR2 reads SYGVKD. The CDR3 is 12 residues long. The CDR3 bases are TGTGCCATCAGTGAGTCTACAGGGGGAGCTTTCTTT. Translating gives CAISESTGGAFF.

This clone was picked up one time. The chain has TRBV19 and TRBJ1-2; D is unresolved. Trimming took 9 bases from V and 7 from J, leaving 15 bases between them. CDR1 is LNHDA, CDR2 SQIVND, per germline (reference sequence). This CDR3 comprises 12 residues. CDR3 sequence reads: CASSRGAGGYTF. The DNA for the CDR3 is TGTGCCAGCTCCCGGGGAGCGGGTGGCTACACCTTC.

This chain joins TRBV5-4 and TRBJ2-3; 9 bases are shared with TRBD2. The V segment lost 0 bases and the J segment 2 bases; nucleotides outside the gene matches: 7. The CDR3 is 17 amino acids. Germline-derived CDR1 and CDR2 are SGHNT and YYREEE (reference sequence). For the CDR3, the DNA is TGTGCCAGCAGCTTGGCAGTCCTAGCGGGAAACACAGATACGCAGTATTTT. Translation: CASSLAVLAGNTDTQYF.

This chain joins TRBV9 and TRBJ1-1; 8 bases fit TRBD1. Unmatched junction bases numbered 12, after V lost 4 bases and J lost 1 base. The CDR3 loop spans 17 amino acids. CDR1 and CDR2 (germline): SGDLS, YYNGEE. CDR3 in DNA: TGTGCCAGCAGCCCGGGGGCCGCGACAGGGGAGAACACTGAAGCTTTCTTT. As protein: CASSPGAATGENTEAFF.

The chain employs TRBV5-5 and TRBJ1-2; D possibly corresponds to TRBD1 (5 bases). CDR1 is SGHKS, CDR2 YYEKEE, per germline (reference sequence). The CDR3 has 16 residues. The V end lost 5 bases, the J end lost 4 bases, and 21 bases lay between the germline ends. The CDR3 sequence: CASSQRIGAVGYGYTF. The CDR3 DNA reads TGTGCCAGCAGTCAAAGGATCGGGGCAGTTGGCTATGGCTACACCTTC.

The genes are TRBV19 and TRBJ2-3; a possible D gene is TRBD1 (5 bases). Germline-derived CDR1 and CDR2 are LNHDA and SQIVND (reference sequence). The V and J ends lost 10 bases and 2 bases respectively, with 10 bases between them. The CDR3 runs to 12 residues. CDR3 DNA sequence: TGTGCCACCAGACAGAACACAGATACGCAGTATTTT. Translating gives CATRQNTDTQYF.

J is TRBJ2-1 and V is TRBV23-1, with a tentative D call TRBD2 (6 bases). TRBV23-1 is noted as an ORF with a role that remains uncertain. Between the trimmed V and J ends, which lost 3 bases and 3 bases, there was a span of 9 bases. The CDR3 is 14 residues long. This CDR3 is CASSHRGNYNEQFF. The CDR3, as DNA: TGCGCCAGCAGTCACCGGGGGAACTACAATGAGCAGTTCTTC.

A few counts support this clone. The chain employs TRBV29-1 and TRBJ1-5; no definite D call. The germline V gene has CDR1 SQVTM and CDR2 ANQGSEA. There are 13 residues in the CDR3. V lost 0 bases, J lost 0 bases, and 3 bases lay in between. The CDR3 DNA sequence: TGCAGCGTTGAAGAGCATAGCAATCAGCCCCAGCATTTT. Its protein is CSVEEHSNQPQHF.

The chain recombines TRBV9 with TRBJ2-1; no clear D gene. CDR3 size: 13 residues. V gave up 2 bases and J gave up 7 bases, with 10 bases separating them. Per germline, CDR1 SGDLS and CDR2 YYNGEE. The CDR3 here is CASSVDHLNEQFF. The CDR3 nucleotides are TGTGCCAGCAGCGTTGACCACCTAAATGAGCAGTTCTTC. The full variable domain, with the rest looked up from reference TRBV9 and TRBJ2-1, is DSGVTQTPKHLITATGQRVTLRCSPRSGDLSVYWYQQSLDQGLQFLIQYYNGEERAKGNILERFSAQQFPDLHSELNLSSLELGDSALYFCASSVDHLNEQFFGPGTRLTVL.

V usage is TRBV19 and J usage is TRBJ1-1; no clear D gene. CDR3 length: 14 amino acids. The germline V gene encodes CDR1 LNHDA and CDR2 SQIVND (reference sequence). Deletions cut 1 base from V and 4 bases from J, with 10 bases between. CDR3 sequence (DNA): TGTGCCAGTAGTATAGTTGGGGAGGGCACTGAAGCTTTCTTT. It is translated as CASSIVGEGTEAFF.

The rearrangement links TRBV13 to TRBJ1-2, with a tentative D call TRBD1 (5 bases). Germline V gene sequence: CDR1 PRHDT, CDR2 FYEKMQ (reference sequence). V gave up 5 bases and J gave up 13 bases, with 20 bases separating them. The CDR3 is made up of 13 amino acids. The CDR3 sequence: CASSRRAGLESTF. The CDR3 DNA sequence: TGTGCCAGCAGCCGGCGGGCAGGGTTGGAGTCCACCTTC.

The gene calls are TRBV9 and TRBJ2-7; D might be TRBD2 (5 bases). Trimming left V 0 bases short and J 4 bases short, with 20 bases between. There are 17 residues in the CDR3. Per germline, CDR1 SGDLS and CDR2 YYNGEE. CDR3 region: CASSVGGSGDYGYEQYF. The CDR3 DNA reads as TGTGCCAGCAGCGTAGGGGGTTCGGGTGACTACGGGTACGAGCAGTACTTC. Drawing the rest from reference TRBV9 and TRBJ2-7, the complete variable domain is DSGVTQTPKHLITATGQRVTLRCSPRSGDLSVYWYQQSLDQGLQFLIQYYNGEERAKGNILERFSAQQFPDLHSELNLSSLELGDSALYFCASSVGGSGDYGYEQYFGPGTRLTVT.